The source of this T cell receptor beta chain is a study of siplizumab effects on memory and regulatory T cells. Generated by immunoSEQ multiplex PCR, the TCRdb table keeps only in-frame clones and is missing some. The sample yields about 120,000 clones, over 85% seen once. The CDR3 runs 13 residues. Looked up from germline, CDR1 is SGHRS and CDR2 is YFSETQ. Deletions cut 4 bases from V and 7 bases from J, with 13 bases between. This receptor was identified in a human donor in good health. The J gene is TRBJ2-3, the V gene TRBV5-1; D is undetermined. Sequencing used non-Treg CD4+ T cells sorted from blood. CDR3 nucleotides: TGCGCCAGCAGCCACGACCCGACAAATACGCAGTATTTT. Encoded protein: CASSHDPTNTQYF.